Here is one TCR beta chain with its context. Methods used by the authors: Amplification from reference gene primers served as the basis for estimated nucleated cell counts. Using immunoSEQ multiplex PCR, the repertoire was profiled, and TCRdb retains in-frame clones only, with some absent. For V, J and clone size, that table is used; D and trimming come from the DNA. This table has 100,000 to 150,000 clones, around nine tenths appearing once. These data are taken from a study of blood T cell repertoires in COVID-19. Turning to the study itself: T cells, B-cell-depleted T cells, or PBMCs supplied cDNA or gDNA.

Trimming took off 0 bases at V and 4 bases at J, with 13 bases between the two ends. Germline-derived CDR1 and CDR2 are SGHRS and YFSETQ. This CDR3 has 15 residues. The TCR comes from a man aged 50-60 years with active COVID-19. This rearrangement joins TRBV5-1 to TRBJ1-1; D gene unclear. Sequenced material: peripheral blood. The CDR3 DNA is TGCGCCAGCAGCTTGGTTCAAGCACCGGGCACTGAAGCTTTCTTT. This translates into CASSLVQAPGTEAFF.